This T cell receptor (beta chain) is drawn from a study of human T cells and chemical hapten exposure. The overall study: Patients, a majority of them female, were diagnosed with alopecia areata, totalis or universalis.

The germline gives CDR1 DFQATT, CDR2 SNEGSKA (reference sequence). The V gene end was trimmed by 0 bases and the J gene end by 3 bases; junction bases not matched to a gene: 7. The CDR3 is 16 residues long. TCRdb passed the RACE reads through MiXCR, listing each CDR3 protein once. This sample yields more than 150,000 distinct CDR3 sequences, of which 13% to 15% are seen a single time; approximately 1.5% belongs to the top ten. The time point here: patch test 1, 2 weeks after DPC sensitization. Treatment described: therapeutic diphenylcyclopropenone sensitization with weekly scalp DPC. Total RNA was extracted from unfractionated whole blood. The table lists this clonotype with a few counts. What it binds is not known. Study-level results: Versus controls, expanded TCRs had significantly more large CDR3 similarity clusters.

This clonotype originated in a woman between 25 and 40 years old with alopecia areata. Some clones in this sample may be carry-over from other donors' samples. Sequencing used whole blood, obtained in connection with sensitization to the hapten diphenylcyclopropenone (DPC). This chain connects TRBV20-1 to TRBJ1-1; 10 nucleotides match TRBD1. CDR3 DNA: TGCAGTGCTAGAGATGGGACAGGGGAAGGTTACACTGAAGCTTTCTTT. This codes for CSARDGTGEGYTEAFF.